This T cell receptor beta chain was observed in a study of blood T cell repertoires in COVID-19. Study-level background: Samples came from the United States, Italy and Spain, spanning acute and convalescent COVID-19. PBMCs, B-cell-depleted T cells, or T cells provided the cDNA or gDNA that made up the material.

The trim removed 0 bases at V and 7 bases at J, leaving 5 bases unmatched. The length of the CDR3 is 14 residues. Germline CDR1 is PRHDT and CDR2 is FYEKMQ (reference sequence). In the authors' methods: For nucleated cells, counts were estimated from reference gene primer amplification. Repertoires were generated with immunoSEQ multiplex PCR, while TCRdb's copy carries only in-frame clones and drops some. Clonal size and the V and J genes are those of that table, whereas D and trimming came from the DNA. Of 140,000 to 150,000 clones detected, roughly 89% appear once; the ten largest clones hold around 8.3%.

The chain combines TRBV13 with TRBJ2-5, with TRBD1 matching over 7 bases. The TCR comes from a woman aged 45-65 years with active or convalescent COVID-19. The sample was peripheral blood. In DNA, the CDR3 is TGTGCCAGCAGCTTAGGGAACAGGGGTGGGACCCAGTACTTC. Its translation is CASSLGNRGGTQYF. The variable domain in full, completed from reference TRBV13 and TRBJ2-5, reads AAGVIQSPRHLIKEKRETATLKCYPIPRHDTVYWYQQGPGQDPQFLISFYEKMQSDKGSIPDRFSAQQFSDYHSELNMSSLELGDSALYFCASSLGNRGGTQYFGPGTRLLVL.